A selection of T cell receptor beta chains follows, all from one sample in a study of cytomegalovirus exposure and HLA in healthy donors. The assay was immunoSEQ multiplex PCR, and TCRdb's table has in-frame clones only and misses some. The data show around 140,000 clones, with 75% to 90% seen just once and roughly 8.2% held by the top ten. The sequenced material came from PBMCs. These receptors were collected from a woman aged 50 to 60 in good health and CMV-seropositive. CDR3s include the opening cysteine and the closing phenylalanine or tryptophan. A D gene is named only where the DNA matches it firmly. Not every row has a clone size; where given, it reads once, few, many or a size class.

clone_size	d_call	j_call	v_call	cdr3_aa
.	.	TRBJ2-1	TRBV27	CASRFSRGSYNEQFF
.	.	TRBJ2-3	TRBV23-1	CASSPQGNTDTQYF
.	TRBD2	TRBJ2-1	TRBV27	CASSLTSPVAEQFF
.	TRBD1	TRBJ2-7	TRBV28	CASSWGQGPNEQYF
.	TRBD1	TRBJ1-2	TRBV6-5	CASSSDRGTYGYTF
.	TRBD1	TRBJ1-6	TRBV6-1	CASRRPGTGKGTLHF
.	.	TRBJ1-2	TRBV30	CAWSETRELNYGYTF
.	.	TRBJ1-2	TRBV18	CASSPPTGPIYGYTF
.	.	TRBJ1-1	TRBV5-1	CASSTGPNTEAFF
.	TRBD2	TRBJ2-5	TRBV11-2	CASSLDLLAGGQETQYF
.	.	TRBJ1-5	TRBV28	CASSFIPNQPQHF
.	.	TRBJ1-1	TRBV7-5	CARSSWTGRDTEAFF
.	TRBD2	TRBJ2-1	TRBV6-1	CASSVAGWRSGRAIDEQFF
.	.	TRBJ1-3	TRBV6-1	CASSEGQPGNTIYF
.	.	TRBJ1-5	TRBV2	CASSDLQGDQPQHF
.	.	TRBJ1-2	TRBV6-1	CASSELKSDYGYTF
few	.	TRBJ2-2	TRBV11-3	CASSPGGHTGELFF
.	TRBD2	TRBJ2-2	TRBV11-2	CASASLGRREAGELFF
.	.	TRBJ1-5	TRBV16	CASSQLDVAQPQHF
.	TRBD2	TRBJ2-3	TRBV6-1	CASSGLAGGTDTQYF
.	TRBD1	TRBJ1-4	TRBV15	CATSRDGTGYEKLFF
once	.	TRBJ2-5	TRBV5-1	CASSLVGSGETQYF
.	.	TRBJ1-2	TRBV19	CASSIAGTPNYGYTF
.	TRBD2	TRBJ2-1	TRBV19	CASSSLAGGPGNEQFF
.	.	TRBJ2-1	TRBV5-3	CARSLERGSYNEQFF
few	TRBD2	TRBJ2-7	TRBV9	CASSVDPSGYEQYF
.	.	TRBJ1-3	TRBV2	CASRVRGSGNTIYF
.	.	TRBJ1-3	TRBV5-6	CASSLGSAGNTIYF
.	.	TRBJ1-3	TRBV7-9	CASSPLQDLWNTIYF
.	TRBD1	TRBJ1-3	TRBV18	CASSPPPGTVQVGNTIYF
.	.	TRBJ2-3	TRBV7-3	CASSFSDHYEPQYF
few	TRBD2	TRBJ2-5	TRBV7-9	CASSNRTLGGVTQYF
few	TRBD1	TRBJ2-5	TRBV29-1	CSVRTGAETQYF
.	.	TRBJ2-1	TRBV7-2	CASARLADSYNEQFF
.	.	TRBJ1-2	TRBV29-1	CSVNQGAEDGYTF
.	.	TRBJ2-3	TRBV5-4	CASSLAQDTQYF